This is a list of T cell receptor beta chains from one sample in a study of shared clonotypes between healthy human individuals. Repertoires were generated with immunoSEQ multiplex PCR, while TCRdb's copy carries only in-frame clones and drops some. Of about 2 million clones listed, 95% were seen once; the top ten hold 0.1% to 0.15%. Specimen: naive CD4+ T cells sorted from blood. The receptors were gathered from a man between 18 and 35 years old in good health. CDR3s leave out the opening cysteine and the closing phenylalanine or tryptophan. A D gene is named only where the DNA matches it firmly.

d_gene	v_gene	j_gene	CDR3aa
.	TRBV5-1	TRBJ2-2	ASGRQTGGELF
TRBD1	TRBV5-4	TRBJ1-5	ASSLDPGGTEPQH
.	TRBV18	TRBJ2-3	ASSEGDTQY
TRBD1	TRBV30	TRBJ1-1	AWSGTGEAAF
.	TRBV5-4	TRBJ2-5	ASSPPHQETQY
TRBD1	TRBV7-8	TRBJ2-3	ASSSGQDGGSQY
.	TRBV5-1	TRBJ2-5	ASSVGAIQETQY
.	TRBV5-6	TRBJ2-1	ASSLYDQLLSYNEQF
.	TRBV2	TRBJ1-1	ASTAVAMNTEAF
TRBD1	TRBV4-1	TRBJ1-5	ASSPGQGGDQPQH
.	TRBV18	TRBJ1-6	ASSSWRTGDSPLH
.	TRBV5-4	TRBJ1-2	ASSLDPGSYGYT
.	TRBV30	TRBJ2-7	AWSRRADEQY
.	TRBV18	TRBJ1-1	ASSPGPGNTEAF
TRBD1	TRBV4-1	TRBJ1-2	ASSHATGANYGYT
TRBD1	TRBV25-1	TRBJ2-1	ASSEYSHGTGTYNEQF
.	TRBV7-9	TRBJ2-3	ASSLDGAASTDTQY
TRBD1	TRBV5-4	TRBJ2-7	ASSFGTETSEQY
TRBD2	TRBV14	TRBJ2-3	ASSSLAGKTDTQY
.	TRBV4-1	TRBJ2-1	ASSQPFDEQF
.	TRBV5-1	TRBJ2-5	ASSWGTAETTQY
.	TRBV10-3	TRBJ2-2	AIMNGNTGELF
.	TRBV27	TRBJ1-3	ASSLSQGSGNTIY
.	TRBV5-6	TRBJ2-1	ASSFLARDQKEQF
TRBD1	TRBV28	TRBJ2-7	ASSPGTGVYEQY
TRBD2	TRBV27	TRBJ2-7	ASSLAGGYEQY
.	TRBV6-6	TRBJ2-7	ASTEQGPYEQY
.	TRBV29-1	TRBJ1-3	SVNSGNTIY
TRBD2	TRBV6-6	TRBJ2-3	ASSRLAGITDTQY
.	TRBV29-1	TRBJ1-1	SVGNRMNTEAF
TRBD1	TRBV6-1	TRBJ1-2	ASSDRTGGANNYGYT
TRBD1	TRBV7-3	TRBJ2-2	ASSPDGQGWNTGELF
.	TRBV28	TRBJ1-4	ASSLAGGSNEKLF
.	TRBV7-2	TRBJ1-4	ASSIRQNPNEKLF
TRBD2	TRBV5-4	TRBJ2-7	ASSRAGEQAYEQY
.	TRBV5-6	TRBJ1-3	ASSYREAGNTIY
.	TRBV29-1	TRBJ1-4	SVVIGGIGEKLF
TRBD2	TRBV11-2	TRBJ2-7	ASTLRAGGALNEQY
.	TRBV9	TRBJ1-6	ASSASRSYNSPLH
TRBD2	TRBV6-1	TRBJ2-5	ASSEALAAQETQY
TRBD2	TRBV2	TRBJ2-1	ASSLLAGVGNEQF